Following are 19 T cell receptor beta chains from one sample sequenced in a study of blood T cell repertoires in COVID-19. Clones were read by immunoSEQ multiplex PCR, and TCRdb kept only the in-frame ones, dropping some. The profile covers around 64,000 clones, with about nine tenths appearing a single time and 3.2% taken by the ten largest. Input material: peripheral blood. These receptors were taken from a man between 45 and 60 years old with active COVID-19.

The V gene is TRBV5-4, the J gene TRBJ2-5; D ambiguous. Germline V gene sequence: CDR1 SGHNT, CDR2 YYREEE (reference sequence). Trimming stripped 3 bases from V and 5 bases from J, with 14 bases between. This CDR3 contains 14 residues. The CDR3 DNA reads as TGTGCCAGCAGCTCCGAGAGCCTAGGCGAGACCCAGTACTTC. It codes for CASSSESLGETQYF.

This chain connects TRBV6-2 or TRBV6-3 to TRBJ1-2, with 7 bases matching TRBD1. The CDR3 is 14 residues long. Germline values: CDR1 MNHEY, CDR2 SVGEGT. Losses at the gene ends were 2 bases for V and 6 bases for J; bases not matched to a gene: 6. CDR3 sequence reads: CASSYPGQVNGYTF. As DNA, the CDR3 is TGTGCCAGCAGTTACCCCGGACAGGTGAATGGCTACACCTTC.

The gene calls are TRBV12-5 and TRBJ2-5; 7 bases match TRBD2. V was pared by 8 bases and J by 5 bases, with 8 bases of the junction left unmatched. Germline CDR1 reads LGHNT; CDR2 reads FRNRAP. There are 13 residues in the CDR3. The CDR3 is CASRQSGRETQYF. CDR3 DNA sequence: TGTGCTAGTCGGCAGTCCGGGAGGGAGACCCAGTACTTC.

The rearrangement links TRBV6-5 to TRBJ2-1; tentatively, D is TRBD2 (6 bases). Trimming took off 6 bases at V and 8 bases at J, with 14 bases between the two ends. Germline CDR1 and CDR2: MNHEY and SVGAGI. This CDR3 contains 13 residues. DNA of the CDR3: TGTGCCAGCAGCCTTAAACTAGCTCATGAGCAGTTCTTC. Translation gives CASSLKLAHEQFF.

This clone appeared a single time. The rearrangement joins TRBV18 to TRBJ2-5; D unclear. CDR1 is KGHSH, CDR2 LQKENI, per germline. This CDR3 is built from 14 residues. V was cut by 3 bases and J by 2 bases, with 10 bases left in between. The CDR3 reads CASSPNREQETQYF. The CDR3 bases are TGTGCCAGCTCACCTAATCGAGAGCAAGAGACCCAGTACTTC.

The chain uses TRBV28 and TRBJ2-2, with D possibly matching TRBD1 (5 bases). From germline, CDR1 is MDHEN and CDR2 SYDVKM. Trimming took off 3 bases at V and 5 bases at J, with 10 bases between the two ends. The length of the CDR3 is 14 residues. The CDR3 DNA sequence: TGTGCCAGCAGTTTTTCCAGGGCTACCGGGGAGCTGTTTTTT. Protein: CASSFSRATGELFF.

This sequence joins TRBV3-1 (or the pseudogene TRBV3-2) and TRBJ2-5; D is possibly TRBD2 (7 bases). The CDR3 spans 16 residues. The germline V gene has CDR1 LGHDT and CDR2 YNNKEL (reference sequence). With 0 bases removed from V and 3 bases from J, the gap between germline ends came to 14 bases. The CDR3 sequence: CASSQEWGRGKETQYF. In DNA, the CDR3 is TGTGCCAGCAGCCAAGAATGGGGGCGGGGGAAAGAGACCCAGTACTTC.

V gene TRBV2 combines with J gene TRBJ2-1, with D maybe TRBD1 (5 bases). V gave up 9 bases and J gave up 5 bases, with 14 bases separating them. Per the germline V gene, CDR1 is SNHLY and CDR2 is FYNNEI. There are 13 residues in the CDR3. CDR3 loop: CASHPDSHNEQFF. CDR3 coding DNA: TGTGCCAGTCATCCCGACAGTCACAATGAGCAGTTCTTC.

V and J are TRBV7-2 and TRBJ2-3; 7 bases agree with TRBD2. This CDR3 comprises 16 residues. Per the germline V gene, CDR1 is SGHTA and CDR2 is FQGNSA. V was pared by 6 bases and J by 2 bases, with 11 bases of the junction left unmatched. The CDR3 sequence: CASSKGLGTYTDTQYF. In DNA form, the CDR3 reads TGTGCCAGCAGTAAAGGACTAGGTACTTACACAGATACGCAGTATTTT.

This clone was counted a few times. This rearrangement joins TRBV7-2 to TRBJ2-7, with 12 bases identical to TRBD2. The V gene end was trimmed by 5 bases and the J gene end by 5 bases; junction bases not matched to a gene: 16. The germline gives CDR1 SGHTA, CDR2 FQGNSA. The CDR3 consists of 18 residues. CDR3 in amino acids: CASSRSLAGGPSNHEQYF. The CDR3 DNA is TGTGCCAGCAGCAGATCGCTAGCGGGAGGGCCGTCGAACCACGAGCAGTACTTC.

The chain couples TRBV7-6 to TRBJ2-3, with 12 bases lining up with TRBD2. V lost 1 base and J lost 8; bases outside the gene matches: 4. Germline loops: CDR1 SGHVS, CDR2 FNYEAQ. The CDR3 is 15 amino acids. The CDR3 loop is CASSLGVLAGGTQYF. CDR3 DNA sequence: TGTGCCAGCAGCTTAGGGGTACTAGCGGGGGGTACGCAGTATTTT.

This chain joins TRBV2 and TRBJ2-5; D remains ambiguous. CDR1 is SNHLY, CDR2 FYNNEI, per germline. CDR3 length equals 11 residues. V gave up 8 bases and J gave up 2 bases, with 6 bases separating them. The CDR3 region is CASAAQETQYF. DNA for the CDR3: TGTGCCAGCGCGGCTCAAGAGACCCAGTACTTC.

This rearrangement joins TRBV6-7 to TRBJ2-3, with 7 bases fitting TRBD1. TRBV6-7 is an ORF, and what it does is uncertain. The ends lost 8 bases at V and 0 bases at J; junction bases unmatched: 5. The length of the CDR3 is 14 residues. The CDR3 DNA follows: TGTGCCAGCTCCCGACAGGGAAGCACAGATACGCAGTATTTT. It specifies CASSRQGSTDTQYF.

The chain is built from TRBV5-8 and TRBJ2-5; 7 bases are a match to TRBD1. The germline CDR1 and CDR2 sequences are SGHTS and YDEGEE. This CDR3 has 15 residues. The V gene end was trimmed by 4 bases and the J gene end by 2 bases; junction bases not matched to a gene: 8. CDR3 amino acids: CASSTGARGQETQYF. CDR3 sequence (DNA): TGTGCCAGCAGCACAGGGGCCCGTGGGCAAGAGACCCAGTACTTC.

V usage is TRBV24-1 and J usage is TRBJ1-2, with 8 bases that match TRBD1. The CDR3 extends over 15 amino acids. With V trimmed by 4 bases and J by 6 bases, 9 bases remained unmatched. Germline CDR1 is KGHDR and CDR2 is SFDVKD. The CDR3 loop reads CATSDEIQGVDGYTF. Written as DNA, the CDR3 is TGTGCCACCAGTGACGAAATACAGGGGGTGGATGGCTACACCTTC.

This rearrangement joins TRBV29-1 to TRBJ2-7, with 8 nucleotides matching TRBD1. V shed 3 bases, J shed 6 bases, and the junction held 10 bases outside the gene matches. CDR1 SQVTM and CDR2 ANQGSEA come from the germline V gene. This CDR3 has 14 amino acids. The CDR3 sequence: CSVDRGQGAGEQYF. CDR3 nucleotide sequence: TGCAGCGTTGACAGGGGCCAGGGGGCGGGCGAGCAGTACTTC.

This chain connects TRBV9 to TRBJ2-2; 12 nucleotides agree with TRBD2. The trim removed 0 bases at V and 2 bases at J, leaving 8 bases unmatched. CDR3 length equals 19 residues. From germline, CDR1 is SGDLS and CDR2 YYNGEE. The CDR3 sequence is CASSVGILTSGRNTGELFF. Written as DNA, the CDR3 is TGTGCCAGCAGCGTAGGGATTCTGACTAGCGGGAGAAACACCGGGGAGCTGTTTTTT.

CDR3 DNA: TGTGCCAGCAGGAAGGGGGCTCGAGAACCCTCTTACGAGCAGTACTTC. It codes for CASRKGAREPSYEQYF. The V and J genes are TRBV27 and TRBJ2-7, with 7 bases identical to TRBD1. The CDR3 spans 16 residues. J gave up 4 bases and V 6 bases, and 15 bases lay outside the gene matches. The germline gives CDR1 MNHEY, CDR2 SMNVEV (reference sequence).

The chain employs TRBV6-5 and TRBJ2-2, with 9 nucleotides matching TRBD1. Germline V CDR1 and CDR2: MNHEY, SVGAGI. V shed 5 bases and J 15 bases; nucleotides not matched to a gene: 4. CDR3 length equals 11 residues. The chain's CDR3 is CASSTQGALFF. The CDR3 bases are TGTGCCAGCAGTACACAGGGGGCGTTGTTTTTT.